This is a list of T cell receptor beta chains from one sample in a study of shared clonotypes between healthy human individuals. Method: immunoSEQ multiplex PCR; TCRdb's copy keeps in-frame clones and lacks some. The repertoire consists of about 750,000 clones, with approximately 92% occurring once and the leading ten covering around 24%. Source material: naive CD8+ T cells sorted from blood. The receptors were gathered from a man aged 25 to 45 in good health. CDR3s include the opening cysteine and the closing phenylalanine or tryptophan.

cdr3_length	v_call	j_call	cdr3_aa
15	TRBV7-9	TRBJ2-1	CASSFGTGVGNEQFF
12	TRBV28	TRBJ2-3	CASSILAGVRYF
13	TRBV27	TRBJ2-7	CASSYRSSYEQYF
14	TRBV14	TRBJ2-1	CASSQDLGRHEQFF
13	TRBV7-3	TRBJ2-1	CASSSSGDNEQFF
13	TRBV7-9	TRBJ2-2	CASSPVGTGELFF
16	TRBV11-2	TRBJ2-7	CASSLVLAGGADEQYF
13	TRBV7-3	TRBJ2-5	CASSLTLQETQYF
14	TRBV18	TRBJ2-7	CASSQSAFSYEQYF
16	TRBV4-2	TRBJ2-1	CASSQETGGAYNEQFF
13	TRBV29-1	TRBJ1-2	CSAVEAGDYGYTF
16	TRBV4-3	TRBJ2-1	CASSQGPGSSYNEQFF
16	TRBV6-1	TRBJ2-2	CASSEQWLEVTGELFF
14	TRBV9	TRBJ2-1	CASSVPGGNNEQFF
15	TRBV2	TRBJ2-3	CASSGLAEVRDTQYF
15	TRBV27	TRBJ2-6	CASSLSHSGANVLTF
16	TRBV4-1	TRBJ2-7	CASSQEDRTSAYEQYF
17	TRBV27	TRBJ2-7	CASSLSQSGGSSYEQYF
15	TRBV5-1	TRBJ2-1	CASSLGLQMINEQFF
14	TRBV7-9	TRBJ2-1	CASSLLGGTNEQFF
16	TRBV4-1	TRBJ2-7	CASSESFGRDAYEQYF
13	TRBV7-2	TRBJ2-3	CASSHGGQSTQYF
13	TRBV27	TRBJ2-7	CASSSWQGNKQYF
15	TRBV7-9	TRBJ2-7	CASSLHSRGHYEQYF
15	TRBV7-3	TRBJ2-2	CASSLRGLAGGELFF
14	TRBV2	TRBJ2-7	CASQSPSALYEQYF
15	TRBV7-9	TRBJ1-5	CASSLGTGVNQPQHF
13	TRBV5-1	TRBJ2-1	CASSLWSNNEQFF
15	TRBV6-5	TRBJ2-3	CASSSEGVFTDTQYF
16	TRBV5-5	TRBJ1-5	CASSPIGTSSNQPQHF
19	TRBV27	TRBJ2-7	CASSLSPLKMLAGSYEQYF
13	TRBV7-2	TRBJ2-7	CASSGVSSYEQYF
15	TRBV28	TRBJ2-7	CASSLQTSGIYEQYF
15	TRBV29-1	TRBJ2-2	CSVVLAGELIGELFF
12	TRBV13	TRBJ2-7	CASSLGSYEQYF
16	TRBV7-9	TRBJ2-5	CASSLVTSGNQETQYF
14	TRBV11-2	TRBJ2-5	CASSPWTSWETQYF
11	TRBV4-3	TRBJ2-7	CASSQGLEQYF
11	TRBV6-1	TRBJ1-1	CASIVGTEAFF
20	TRBV18	TRBJ2-2	CASSPDTRGGTGKNTGELFF
14	TRBV29-1	TRBJ2-5	CSVVPVLPGETQYF
11	TRBV4-1	TRBJ1-1	CASWGSTEAFF
12	TRBV28	TRBJ2-7	CASSPVEGGEYF
15	TRBV13	TRBJ2-1	CASSSLLAGVREQFF
13	TRBV7-7	TRBJ2-5	CASSAVPGETQYF
13	TRBV10-3	TRBJ1-1	CATETALNTEAFF
12	TRBV29-1	TRBJ1-2	CSVRGASGGYTF
13	TRBV11-2	TRBJ2-7	CASSSPGSLEQYF
14	TRBV28	TRBJ2-1	CASSPRQTRDEQFF
17	TRBV5-1	TRBJ2-1	CASSLEGLAAMGDEQFF
14	TRBV9	TRBJ2-7	CASSVGRATHEQYF
16	TRBV27	TRBJ2-3	CASSLSLADPADTQYF
17	TRBV4-1	TRBJ2-3	CASSQESGGLMTDTQYF
12	TRBV2	TRBJ2-7	CASSVDSYEQYF
14	TRBV11-2	TRBJ2-7	CASSFSGKKYEQYF